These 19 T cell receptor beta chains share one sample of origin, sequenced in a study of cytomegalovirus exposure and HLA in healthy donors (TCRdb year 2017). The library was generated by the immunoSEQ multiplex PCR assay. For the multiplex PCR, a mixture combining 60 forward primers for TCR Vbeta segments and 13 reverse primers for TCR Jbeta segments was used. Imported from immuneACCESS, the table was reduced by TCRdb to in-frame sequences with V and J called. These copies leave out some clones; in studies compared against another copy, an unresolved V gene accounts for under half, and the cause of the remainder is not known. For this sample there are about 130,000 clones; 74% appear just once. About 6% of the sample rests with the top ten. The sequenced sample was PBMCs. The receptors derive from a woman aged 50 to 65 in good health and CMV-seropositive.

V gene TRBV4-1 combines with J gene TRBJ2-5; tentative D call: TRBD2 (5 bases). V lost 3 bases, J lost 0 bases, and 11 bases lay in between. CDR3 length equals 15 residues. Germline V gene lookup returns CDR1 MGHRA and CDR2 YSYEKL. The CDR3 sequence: CASSQGARDQETQYF. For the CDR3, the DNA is TGCGCCAGCAGCCAGGGAGCTAGGGACCAAGAGACCCAGTACTTC.

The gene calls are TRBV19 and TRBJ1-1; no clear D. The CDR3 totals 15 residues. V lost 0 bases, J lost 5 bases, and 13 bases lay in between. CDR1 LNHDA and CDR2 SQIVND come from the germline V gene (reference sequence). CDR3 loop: CASSIDRAGPTEAFF. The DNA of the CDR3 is TGTGCCAGTAGTATAGATCGCGCAGGTCCTACTGAAGCTTTCTTT.

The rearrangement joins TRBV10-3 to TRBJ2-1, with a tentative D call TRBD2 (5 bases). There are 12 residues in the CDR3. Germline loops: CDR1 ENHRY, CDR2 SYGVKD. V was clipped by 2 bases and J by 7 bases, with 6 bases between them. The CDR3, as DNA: TGTGCCATCAGTGAGAAGCGGAATGAGCAGTTCTTC. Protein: CAISEKRNEQFF.

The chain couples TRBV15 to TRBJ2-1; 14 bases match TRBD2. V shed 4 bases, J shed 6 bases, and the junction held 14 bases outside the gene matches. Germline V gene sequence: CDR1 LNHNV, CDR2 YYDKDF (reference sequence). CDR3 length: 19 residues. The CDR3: CATSNKGTSGGNQVNEQFF. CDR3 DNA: TGTGCCACCAGCAATAAGGGGACTAGCGGGGGCAATCAGGTCAATGAGCAGTTCTTC.

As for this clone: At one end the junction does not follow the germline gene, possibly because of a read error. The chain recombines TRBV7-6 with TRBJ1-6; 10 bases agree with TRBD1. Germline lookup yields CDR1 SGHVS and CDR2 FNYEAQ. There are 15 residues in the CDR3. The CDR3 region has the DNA TGTCCCAGCAGCTCCCTGACAGGGGGCGGATCACCCCTCCACTTT. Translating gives CPSSSLTGGGSPLHF.

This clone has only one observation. CDR3 region: CASSLAGTGSPQETQYF. Written as DNA, the CDR3 is TGCGCCAGCAGCTTGGCAGGGACAGGGTCCCCCCAAGAGACCCAGTACTTC. J is TRBJ2-5 and V is TRBV5-1; 9 nucleotides match TRBD1. Unmatched junction bases numbered 7, after V lost 0 bases and J lost 1 base. The CDR3 runs 17 residues. The germline CDR1 and CDR2 sequences are SGHRS and YFSETQ.

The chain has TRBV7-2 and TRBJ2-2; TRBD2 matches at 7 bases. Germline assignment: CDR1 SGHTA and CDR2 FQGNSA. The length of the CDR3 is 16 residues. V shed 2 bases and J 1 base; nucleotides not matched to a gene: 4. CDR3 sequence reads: CASSLIGGRNTGELFF. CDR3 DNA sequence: TGTGCCAGCAGCTTAATCGGCGGGAGGAACACCGGGGAGCTGTTTTTT.

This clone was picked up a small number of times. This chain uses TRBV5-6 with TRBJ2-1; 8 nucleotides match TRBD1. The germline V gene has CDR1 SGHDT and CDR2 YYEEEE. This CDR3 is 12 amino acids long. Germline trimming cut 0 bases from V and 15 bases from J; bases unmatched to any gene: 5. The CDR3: CASSLVQGELFF. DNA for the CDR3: TGTGCCAGCAGCTTGGTACAGGGGGAGTTGTTCTTC.

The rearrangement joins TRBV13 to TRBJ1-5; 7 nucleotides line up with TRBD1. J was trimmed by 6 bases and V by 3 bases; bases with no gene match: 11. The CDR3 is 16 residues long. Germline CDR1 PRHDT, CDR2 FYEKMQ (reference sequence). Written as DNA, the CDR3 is TGTGCCAGCAGCTTGGGAGACAGGGCAGGTAGTCAGCCCCAGCATTTT. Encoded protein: CASSLGDRAGSQPQHF.

The CDR3 bases are TGTGCCAGCAGGGCCGGGACTAGCGGAACCTACGAGCAGTACTTC. It translates to CASRAGTSGTYEQYF. The chain links TRBV5-4 to TRBJ2-7, with TRBD2 identical over 11 bases. J was trimmed by 2 bases and V by 5 bases; bases with no gene match: 6. This CDR3 region has 15 residues. Germline assignment: CDR1 SGHNT and CDR2 YYREEE (reference sequence).

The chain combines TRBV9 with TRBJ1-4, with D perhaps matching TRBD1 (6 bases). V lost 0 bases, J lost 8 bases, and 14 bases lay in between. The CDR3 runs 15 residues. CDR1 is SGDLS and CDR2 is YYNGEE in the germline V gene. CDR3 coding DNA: TGTGCCAGCAGCGTAGATCCAGGGACATACGAAAAACTGTTTTTT. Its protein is CASSVDPGTYEKLFF.

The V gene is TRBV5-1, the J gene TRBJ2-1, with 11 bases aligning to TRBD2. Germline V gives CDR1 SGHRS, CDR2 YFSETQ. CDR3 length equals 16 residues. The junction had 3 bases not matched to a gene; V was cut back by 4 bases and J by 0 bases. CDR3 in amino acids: CASSPTSGVSYNEQFF. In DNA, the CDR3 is TGCGCCAGCAGCCCGACTAGCGGGGTCTCCTACAATGAGCAGTTCTTC.

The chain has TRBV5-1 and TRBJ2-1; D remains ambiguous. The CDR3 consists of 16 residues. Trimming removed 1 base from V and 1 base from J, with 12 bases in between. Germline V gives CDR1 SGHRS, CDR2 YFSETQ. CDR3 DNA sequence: TGCGCCAGCAGCTTGAGCCGCTCTGCGTCCTACAATGAGCAGTTCTTC. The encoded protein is CASSLSRSASYNEQFF.

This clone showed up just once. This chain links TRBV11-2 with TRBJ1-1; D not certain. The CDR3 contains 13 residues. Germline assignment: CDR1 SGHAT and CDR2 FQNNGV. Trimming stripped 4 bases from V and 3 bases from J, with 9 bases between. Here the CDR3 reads CASSSAEDTEAFF. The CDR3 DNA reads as TGTGCCAGCAGCTCAGCGGAGGACACTGAAGCTTTCTTT. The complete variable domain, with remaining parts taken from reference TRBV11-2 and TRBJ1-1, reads EAGVAQSPRYKIIEKRQSVAFWCNPISGHATLYWYQQILGQGPKLLIQFQNNGVVDDSQLPKDRFSAERLKGVDSTLKIQPAKLEDSAVYLCASSSAEDTEAFFGQGTRLTVV.

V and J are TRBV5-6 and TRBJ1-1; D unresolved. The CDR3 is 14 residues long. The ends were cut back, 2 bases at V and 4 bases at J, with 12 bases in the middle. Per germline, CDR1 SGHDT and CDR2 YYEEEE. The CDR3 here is CASSFPLAGTEAFF. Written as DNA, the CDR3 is TGTGCCAGCAGCTTTCCCCTTGCAGGCACTGAAGCTTTCTTT.

The CDR3 coding sequence is TGCGCCAGCAGCCATGCCCTGGGGGCGCCAGGGAATTCACCCCTCCACTTT. This codes for CASSHALGAPGNSPLHF. This chain uses TRBV4-3 with TRBJ1-6; TRBD1 is a possible D gene (6 bases). The CDR3 loop spans 17 amino acids. Per germline, CDR1 LGHNA and CDR2 YSLEER. With 3 bases removed from V and 7 bases from J, the gap between germline ends came to 19 bases.

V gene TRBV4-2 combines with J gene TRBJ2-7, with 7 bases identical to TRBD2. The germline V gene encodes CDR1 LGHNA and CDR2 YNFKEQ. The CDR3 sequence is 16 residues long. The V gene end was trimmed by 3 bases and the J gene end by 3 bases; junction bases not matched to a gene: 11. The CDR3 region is CASSQAFGGGNYEQYF. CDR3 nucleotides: TGTGCCAGCAGCCAGGCCTTTGGGGGAGGGAACTACGAGCAGTACTTC.

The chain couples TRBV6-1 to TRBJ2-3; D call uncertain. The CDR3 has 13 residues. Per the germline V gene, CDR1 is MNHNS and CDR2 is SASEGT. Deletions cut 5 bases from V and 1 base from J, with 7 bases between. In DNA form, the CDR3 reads TGTGCCAGCAGTCTCGAGGGCACAGATACGCAGTATTTT. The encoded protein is CASSLEGTDTQYF.

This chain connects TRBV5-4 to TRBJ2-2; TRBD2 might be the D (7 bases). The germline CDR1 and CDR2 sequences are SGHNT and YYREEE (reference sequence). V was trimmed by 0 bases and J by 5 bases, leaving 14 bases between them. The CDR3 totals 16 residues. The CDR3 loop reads CASSLEGGSGTGELFF. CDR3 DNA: TGTGCCAGCAGCTTGGAGGGGGGGAGCGGGACCGGGGAGCTGTTTTTT.